These 4 T cell receptor beta chains came from one sample sequenced in a study of blood T cell repertoires in COVID-19. The repertoire was sequenced with immunoSEQ multiplex PCR; TCRdb's copy has only in-frame clones and lacks some. The repertoire holds roughly 130,000 clones, with about four fifths as singletons. The sample comprised peripheral blood. These receptors all stem from a woman in her sixties or seventies with acute or convalescent COVID-19.

V is TRBV4-2 and J is TRBJ1-1; D gene ambiguous. The germline V gene encodes CDR1 LGHNA and CDR2 YNFKEQ. Trimming removed 1 base at V and 0 bases at J, with 6 bases between. The length of the CDR3 is 14 residues. CDR3 in DNA: TGTGCCAGCAGCCAAGGGGCCCTGAACACTGAAGCTTTCTTT. It yields the protein CASSQGALNTEAFF.

The chain joins TRBV5-1 to TRBJ1-2, with 7 bases aligning to TRBD1. The V gene end was trimmed by 4 bases and the J gene end by 7 bases; junction bases not matched to a gene: 7. Germline V gene lookup returns CDR1 SGHRS and CDR2 YFSETQ. The CDR3 runs to 13 residues. CDR3 loop: CASSPRGEGGYTF. The CDR3 nucleotides read TGCGCCAGCAGCCCCAGGGGGGAAGGTGGCTACACCTTC.

This clone was seen more than once but under ten times. A junction boundary mismatches the germline segment, possibly from a read error. The rearrangement uses TRBV2 and TRBJ1-4; TRBD1 might be the D (5 bases). Germline V gene sequence: CDR1 SNHLY, CDR2 FYNNEI. This CDR3 has 15 residues. The CDR3 region is CASSVWSRANEKLFF. CDR3 nucleotide sequence: TGTGCCAGCAGTGTATGGTCCAGGGCTAACGAAAAACTGTTTTTT.

The chain uses TRBV5-4 and TRBJ1-3, with unresolved D. Per the germline V gene, CDR1 is SGHNT and CDR2 is YYREEE (reference sequence). The CDR3 runs to 16 residues. V lost 4 bases and J lost 0, with 14 bases in between. The DNA of the CDR3 is TGTGCCAGCAGCCCGAACCATCAACTCTCTGGAAACACCATATATTTT. This codes for CASSPNHQLSGNTIYF. The whole variable domain, filled in from reference TRBV5-4 and TRBJ1-3, reads ETGVTQSPTHLIKTRGQQVTLRCSSQSGHNTVSWYQQALGQGPQFIFQYYREEENGRGNFPPRFSGLQFPNYSSELNVNALELDDSALYLCASSPNHQLSGNTIYFGEGSWLTVV.